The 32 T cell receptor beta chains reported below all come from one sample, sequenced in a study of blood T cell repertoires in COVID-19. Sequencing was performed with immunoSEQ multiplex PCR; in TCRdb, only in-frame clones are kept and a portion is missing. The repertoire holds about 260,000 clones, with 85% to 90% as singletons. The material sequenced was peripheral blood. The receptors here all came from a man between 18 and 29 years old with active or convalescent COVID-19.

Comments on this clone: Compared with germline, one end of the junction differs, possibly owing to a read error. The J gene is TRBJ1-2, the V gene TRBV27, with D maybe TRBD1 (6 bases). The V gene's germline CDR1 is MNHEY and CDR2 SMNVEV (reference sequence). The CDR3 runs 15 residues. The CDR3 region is CASSVSRGTSYGYTF. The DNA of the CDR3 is TGTGCCAGCAGTGTATCCAGGGGTACGAGCTATGGCTACACCTTC.

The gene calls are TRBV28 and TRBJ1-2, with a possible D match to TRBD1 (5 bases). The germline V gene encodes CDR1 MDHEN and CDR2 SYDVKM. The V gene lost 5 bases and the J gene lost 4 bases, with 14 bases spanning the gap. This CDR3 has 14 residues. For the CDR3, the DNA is TGTGCCAGCAGTCCCCCGGCAGGGTTCTATGGCTACACCTTC. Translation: CASSPPAGFYGYTF.

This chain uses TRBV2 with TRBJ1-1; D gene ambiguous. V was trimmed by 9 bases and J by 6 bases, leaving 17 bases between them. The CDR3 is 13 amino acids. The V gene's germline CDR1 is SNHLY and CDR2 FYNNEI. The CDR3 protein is CASSLIGLSEAFF. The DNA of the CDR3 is TGTGCCAGTTCTTTGATTGGGCTCTCTGAAGCTTTCTTT.

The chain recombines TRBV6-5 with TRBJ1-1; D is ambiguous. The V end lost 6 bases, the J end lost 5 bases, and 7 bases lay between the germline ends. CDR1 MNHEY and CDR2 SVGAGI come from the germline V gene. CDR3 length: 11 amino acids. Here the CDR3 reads CASRSQTEAFF. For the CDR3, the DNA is TGTGCCAGCAGGTCTCAGACTGAAGCTTTCTTT.

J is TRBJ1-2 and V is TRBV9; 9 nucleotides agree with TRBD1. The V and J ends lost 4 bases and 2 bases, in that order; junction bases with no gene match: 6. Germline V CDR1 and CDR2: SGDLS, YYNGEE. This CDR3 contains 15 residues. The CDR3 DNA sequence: TGTGCCAGCAGCTCCGGGGGACAGGGCAACTATGGCTACACCTTC. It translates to CASSSGGQGNYGYTF.

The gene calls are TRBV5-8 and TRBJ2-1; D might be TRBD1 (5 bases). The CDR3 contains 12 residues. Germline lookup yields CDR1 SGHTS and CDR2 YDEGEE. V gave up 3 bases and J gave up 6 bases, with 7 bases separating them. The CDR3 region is CASSSQGNEQFF. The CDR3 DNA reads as TGTGCCAGCAGCTCCCAGGGCAATGAGCAGTTCTTC.

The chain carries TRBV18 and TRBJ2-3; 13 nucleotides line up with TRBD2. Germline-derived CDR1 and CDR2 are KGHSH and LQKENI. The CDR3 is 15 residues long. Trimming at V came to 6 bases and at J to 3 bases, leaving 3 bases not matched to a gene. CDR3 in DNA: TGTGCCAGCTCCCAGGGACTAGCGGGGACAGATACGCAGTATTTT. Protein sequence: CASSQGLAGTDTQYF.

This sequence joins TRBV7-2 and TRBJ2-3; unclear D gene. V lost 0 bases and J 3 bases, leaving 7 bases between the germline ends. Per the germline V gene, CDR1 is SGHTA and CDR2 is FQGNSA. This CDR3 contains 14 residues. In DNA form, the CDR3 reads TGTGCCAGCAGCTTAGCGGCAGTAACAGATACGCAGTATTTT. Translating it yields CASSLAAVTDTQYF.

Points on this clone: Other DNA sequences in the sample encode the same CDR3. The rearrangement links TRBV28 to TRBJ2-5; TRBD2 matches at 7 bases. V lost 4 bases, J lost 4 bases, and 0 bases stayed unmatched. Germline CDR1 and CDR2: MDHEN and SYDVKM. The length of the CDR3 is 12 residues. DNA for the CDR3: TGTGCCAGCAGTTGGGGGGGAGAGACCCAGTACTTC. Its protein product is CASSWGGETQYF. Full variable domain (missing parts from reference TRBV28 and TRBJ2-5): DVKVTQSSRYLVKRTGEKVFLECVQDMDHENMFWYRQDPGLGLRLIYFSYDVKMKEKGDIPEGYSVSREKKERFSLILESASTNQTSMYLCASSWGGETQYFGPGTRLLVL.

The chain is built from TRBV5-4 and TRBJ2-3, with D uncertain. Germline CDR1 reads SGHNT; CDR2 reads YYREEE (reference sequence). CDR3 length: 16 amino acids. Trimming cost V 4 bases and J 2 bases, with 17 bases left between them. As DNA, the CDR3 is TGTGCCAGCAGCCGATCGAGTTGGTCGGTCACAGATACGCAGTATTTT. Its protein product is CASSRSSWSVTDTQYF.

The CDR3 DNA sequence: TGTGCCAGCAGCACGGACAGGGTTGTAGAATTCTTC. Translated: CASSTDRVVEFF. The chain is built from TRBV5-4 and TRBJ2-1; 8 nucleotides match TRBD1. CDR3 length: 12 amino acids. The V gene end was trimmed by 4 bases and the J gene end by 16 bases; junction bases not matched to a gene: 10. Germline CDR1 SGHNT, CDR2 YYREEE (reference sequence).

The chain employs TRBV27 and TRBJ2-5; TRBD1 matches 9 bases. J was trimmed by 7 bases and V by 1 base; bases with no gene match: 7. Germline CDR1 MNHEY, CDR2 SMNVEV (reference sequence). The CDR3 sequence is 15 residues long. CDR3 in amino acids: CASSLFGQGFGTQYF. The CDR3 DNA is TGTGCCAGCAGTTTATTCGGACAGGGGTTTGGGACCCAGTACTTC.

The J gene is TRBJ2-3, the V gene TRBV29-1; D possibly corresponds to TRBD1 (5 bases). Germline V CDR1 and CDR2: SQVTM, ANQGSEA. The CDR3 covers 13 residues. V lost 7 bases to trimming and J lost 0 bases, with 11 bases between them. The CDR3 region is CSGQGFSTDTQYF. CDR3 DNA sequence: TGCAGCGGCCAGGGATTTAGCACAGATACGCAGTATTTT.

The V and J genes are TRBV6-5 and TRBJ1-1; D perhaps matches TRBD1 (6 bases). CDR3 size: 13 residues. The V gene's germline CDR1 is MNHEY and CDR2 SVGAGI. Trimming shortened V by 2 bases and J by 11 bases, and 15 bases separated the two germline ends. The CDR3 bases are TGTGCCAGCAGTTACGCTCAGGGGAGATCGGCTTTCTTT. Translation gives CASSYAQGRSAFF.

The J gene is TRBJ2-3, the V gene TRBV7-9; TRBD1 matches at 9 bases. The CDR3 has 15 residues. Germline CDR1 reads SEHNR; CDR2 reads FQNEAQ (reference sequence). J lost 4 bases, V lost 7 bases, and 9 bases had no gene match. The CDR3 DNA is TGTGCCAGCACTCTGGGGACAGGGTTTGCAGATACGCAGTATTTT. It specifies CASTLGTGFADTQYF.

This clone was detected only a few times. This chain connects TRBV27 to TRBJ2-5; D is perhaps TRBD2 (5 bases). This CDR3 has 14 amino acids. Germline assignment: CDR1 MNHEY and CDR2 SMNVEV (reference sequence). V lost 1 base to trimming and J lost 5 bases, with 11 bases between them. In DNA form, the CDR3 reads TGTGCCAGCAGTTTATTGGGCCGGAGGGAGACCCAGTACTTC. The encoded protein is CASSLLGRRETQYF.

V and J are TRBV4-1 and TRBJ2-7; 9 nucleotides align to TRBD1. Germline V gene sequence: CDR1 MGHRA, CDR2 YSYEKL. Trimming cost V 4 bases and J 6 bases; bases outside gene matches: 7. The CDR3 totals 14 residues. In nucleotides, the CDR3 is TGCGCCAGCAGCCCGGGACAGGGTAATTCCGAGCAGTACTTC. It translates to CASSPGQGNSEQYF.

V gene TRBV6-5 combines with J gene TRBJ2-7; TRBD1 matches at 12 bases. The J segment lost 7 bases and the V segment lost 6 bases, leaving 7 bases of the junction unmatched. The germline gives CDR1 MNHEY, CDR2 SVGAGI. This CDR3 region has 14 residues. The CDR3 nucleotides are TGTGCCAGCAGCGCGGGACAGGGGGCGAGGGAGCAGTACTTC. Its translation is CASSAGQGAREQYF.

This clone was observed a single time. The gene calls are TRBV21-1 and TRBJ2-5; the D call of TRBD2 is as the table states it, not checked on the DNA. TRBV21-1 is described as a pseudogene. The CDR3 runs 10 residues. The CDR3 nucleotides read TGTGCCAGCAGCACGGGGGCCCAGTACTTC. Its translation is CASSTGAQYF.

DNA of the CDR3: TGTGCCAGCAGCCAAACGACAGACAGGGGGCACCACGGAGAGACCCAGTACTTC. Its translation is CASSQTTDRGHHGETQYF. V is TRBV3-1 (or the pseudogene TRBV3-2) and J is TRBJ2-5; 10 nucleotides line up with TRBD1. The CDR3 sequence is 18 residues long. The trim removed 2 bases at V and 4 bases at J, leaving 13 bases unmatched. The germline CDR1 and CDR2 sequences are LGHDT and YNNKEL (reference sequence).

The CDR3 bases are TGCGCCAGCAGCTTTGGTGGAAGGAGCTCCTACGAGCAGTACTTC. This encodes CASSFGGRSSYEQYF. The chain uses TRBV5-1 and TRBJ2-7, with no clear D. This CDR3 region has 15 residues. The V end lost 2 bases, the J end lost 0 bases, and 12 bases lay between the germline ends. Germline V CDR1 and CDR2: SGHRS, YFSETQ.

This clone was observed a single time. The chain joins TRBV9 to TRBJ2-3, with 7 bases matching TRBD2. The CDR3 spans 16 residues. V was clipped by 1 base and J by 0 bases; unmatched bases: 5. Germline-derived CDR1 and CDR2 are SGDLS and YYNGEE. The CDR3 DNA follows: TGTGCCAGCAGCGTATCGCTAGCGGCAAGCACAGATACGCAGTATTTT. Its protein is CASSVSLAASTDTQYF.

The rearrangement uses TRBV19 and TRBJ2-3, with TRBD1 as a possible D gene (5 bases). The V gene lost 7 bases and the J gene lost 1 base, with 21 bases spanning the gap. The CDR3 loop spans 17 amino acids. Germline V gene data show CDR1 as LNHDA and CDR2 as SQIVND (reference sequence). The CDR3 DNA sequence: TGTGCCAGTACCTCTAACGAGGCAGGGCTTGGCACAGATACGCAGTATTTT. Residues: CASTSNEAGLGTDTQYF.

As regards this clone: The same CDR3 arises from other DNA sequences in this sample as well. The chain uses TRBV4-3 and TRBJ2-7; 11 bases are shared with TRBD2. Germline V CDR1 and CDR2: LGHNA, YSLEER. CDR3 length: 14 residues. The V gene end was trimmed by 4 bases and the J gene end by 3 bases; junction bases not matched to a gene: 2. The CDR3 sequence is CASSRLAGNYEQYF. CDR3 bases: TGCGCCAGCAGCCGACTAGCGGGAAACTACGAGCAGTACTTC.

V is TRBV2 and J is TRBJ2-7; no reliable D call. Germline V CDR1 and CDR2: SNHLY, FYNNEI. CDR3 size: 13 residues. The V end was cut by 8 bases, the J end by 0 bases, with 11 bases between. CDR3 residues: CASAASRSYEQYF. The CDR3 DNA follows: TGTGCCAGCGCGGCCAGCCGCTCCTACGAGCAGTACTTC.

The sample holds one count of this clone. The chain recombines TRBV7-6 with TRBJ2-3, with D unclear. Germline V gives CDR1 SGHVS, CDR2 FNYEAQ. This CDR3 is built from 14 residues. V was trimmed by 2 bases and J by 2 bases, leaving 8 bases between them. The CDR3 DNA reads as TGTGCCAGCAGCTTATCAGCGCCCACAGATACGCAGTATTTT. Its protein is CASSLSAPTDTQYF. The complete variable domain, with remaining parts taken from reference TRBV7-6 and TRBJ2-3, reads GAGVSQSPRYKVTKRGQDVALRCDPISGHVSLYWYRQALGQGPEFLTYFNYEAQQDKSGLPNDRFSAERPEGSISTLTIQRTEQRDSAMYRCASSLSAPTDTQYFGPGTRLTVL.

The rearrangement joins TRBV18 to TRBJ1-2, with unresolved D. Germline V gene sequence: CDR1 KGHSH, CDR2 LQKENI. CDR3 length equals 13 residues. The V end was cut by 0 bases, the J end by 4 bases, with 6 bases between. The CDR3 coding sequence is TGTGCCAGCTCACCACCTACAGTCTATGGCTACACCTTC. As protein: CASSPPTVYGYTF.

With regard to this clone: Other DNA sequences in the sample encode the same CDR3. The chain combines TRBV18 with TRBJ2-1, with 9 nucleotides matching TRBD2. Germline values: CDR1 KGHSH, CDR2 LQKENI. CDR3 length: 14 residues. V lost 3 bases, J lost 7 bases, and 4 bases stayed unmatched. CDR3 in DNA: TGTGCCAGCTCACCCTTAGCGGGAGATAATGAGCAGTTCTTC. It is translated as CASSPLAGDNEQFF.

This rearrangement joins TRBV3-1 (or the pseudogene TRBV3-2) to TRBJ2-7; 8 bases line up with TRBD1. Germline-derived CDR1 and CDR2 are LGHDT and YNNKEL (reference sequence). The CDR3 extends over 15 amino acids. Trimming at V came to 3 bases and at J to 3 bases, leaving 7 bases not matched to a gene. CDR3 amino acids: CASSHKGQGVYEQYF. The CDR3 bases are TGTGCCAGCAGCCATAAAGGACAGGGAGTCTACGAGCAGTACTTC.

As DNA, the CDR3 is TGTGCCAGCAGCTTGGGACTAGCGGGTATCACAGATACGCAGTATTTT. Its translation: CASSLGLAGITDTQYF. The genes are TRBV7-3 and TRBJ2-3, with TRBD2 identical over 12 bases. V dropped 3 bases and J dropped 2; count of bases not matched to a gene: 3. This CDR3 is built from 16 residues. Germline CDR1 reads SGHTA; CDR2 reads FQGTGA.

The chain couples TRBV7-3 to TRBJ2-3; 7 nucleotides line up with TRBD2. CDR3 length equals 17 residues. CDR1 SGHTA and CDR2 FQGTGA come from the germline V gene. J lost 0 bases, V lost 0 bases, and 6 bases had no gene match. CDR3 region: CASSLTGGTYSTDTQYF. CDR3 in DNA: TGTGCCAGCAGCTTAACCGGGGGGACCTATAGCACAGATACGCAGTATTTT.

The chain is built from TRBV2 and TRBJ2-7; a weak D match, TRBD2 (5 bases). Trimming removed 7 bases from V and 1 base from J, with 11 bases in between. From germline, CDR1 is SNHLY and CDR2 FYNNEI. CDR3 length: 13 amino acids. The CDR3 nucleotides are TGTGCCAGCAAGGCGGCGGGTTCCTACGAGCAGTACTTC. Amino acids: CASKAAGSYEQYF.